This T cell receptor beta chain was observed in a study of cytomegalovirus exposure and HLA in healthy donors (dated by TCRdb to about 2017). Broadly, across the study: In an earlier analysis of roughly 500 of the donors, 276 Gb of sequence data and roughly 100 million unique TCR beta sequences from 150 million to 200 million T cells were reported. An early release that covered about 600 HLA-typed donors contained approximately 300 gigabases of sequencing data and around 85 million unique TCR sequences. Among the approximately 400 genotyped donors, around 79% belonged to the genetic ancestry cluster associated with self-reported Caucasian donors. The study aimed to test whether cataloging public T cell receptors could reveal signatures of past pathogen exposure. The study used immunosequencing to profile the T cell repertoires of under 700 subjects and linked those repertoires to cytomegalovirus serostatus. Besides the first cohort of roughly 700 subjects, a separate validation cohort made up of about 120 different subjects was used. The study combined high-throughput TCR immunosequencing, statistical association of individual TCRs with disease status, and machine learning to predict cytomegalovirus infection status. To study patterns of TCR occurrence, a later analysis re-analyzed previously published TCR beta repertoires from 650 to 750 donors and added high-resolution HLA genotyping. In the later analysis, no new phenotypic data were used to find candidate immune exposures; instead, reliance was placed on TCR beta sequences and their occurrence across donors. In an earlier analysis of roughly 540 of the donors, high-throughput TCR beta sequencing was used to judge whether each TCR beta V gene segment behaved as functional or pseudogenic. Alongside the repertoire data, information on donor age, sex, ethnicity and CMV serostatus was compiled. A later genetic analysis took genome-wide SNP genotypes for about 55% of the 666 donors and used that subset as a discovery cohort. Every repertoire in the discovery cohort had been generated on one and the same sequencing platform. HLA typing included class I and class II loci at four-digit resolution. Typing coverage differed by locus: A, B, C, DRB1 and DQB1 were typed in roughly 620-630 donors, DQA1 in 500 to 550, DPA1 in some 570, and DPB1 in approximately 450. Four to six DR-DQ haplotypes were handled as single units for association and clustering, since linkage in the cohort was strong. Among some 410 genotyped donors of the cohort, an average of around 240,000 unique TCR beta nucleotide sequences was sequenced per donor, of which about 19% were non-productive.

This clone occurred a few times. It lacks a known antigen. No clone much larger than this one lies a single base away; base qualities are absent. Paper-wide results and their limitations: In a later analysis, HLA-associated TCR beta chains showed more clonal expansion and lower generation probabilities than non-associated chains that were equally common. In a later genetic analysis, a missense DCLRE1C variant was associated with V-gene and J-gene trimming of TCR beta chains, and the association was replicated in an independent cohort. Several of the top co-occurrence clusters appeared to be linked to parvovirus B19, influenza, CMV and Epstein-Barr virus, according to a later analysis. According to a later genetic analysis, donors in an Asian-associated ancestry cluster had fewer N-insertions in productive TCRs than the approximately 670-donor mean. In vitro tests confirmed that a few of the cytomegalovirus-associated TCR beta chains recognize cytomegalovirus antigens. Assigning TCR associations to individual alleles was difficult when HLA alleles, especially DR and DQ, strongly co-occurred. Across donors, most TCR sequences were observed very rarely, whereas some public TCRs were present in many individuals. According to a later analysis, most CMV-associated TCR beta chains appeared to be HLA-restricted, and the HLA associations seemed to be driven largely by CMV exposure. At a false discovery rate of 0.05, a later analysis linked fewer than 20,000 TCR beta sequences to specific HLA alleles. In a later analysis, the rate of TCR association differed among HLA loci, with DRB1 alleles having the most associated TCRs and HLA-C alleles having the fewest. Because HLA typing was missing for some donors at each locus, association tests included only the typed subset. For the cohort, immune exposure information was limited to CMV serostatus. The authors suggested that the approach could potentially be generalized to other disease states and immunological phenotypes. Presence/absence analyses assumed roughly uniform sequencing depth across donors, an assumption that may not hold. Because the 87-base-pair reads could not distinguish some IMGT-functional V segments, including TRBV6-2 and TRBV6-3, those segments were excluded. The sequencing pipeline was judged likely to have produced a cluster of highly shared sequence variants as a technical artifact. Linkage disequilibrium might explain the correlated functional status among segregating V segments, but an unknown experimental factor could not be excluded. The earlier analysis of approximately 590 of the donors excluded roughly 17 rarely observed V segments, including chromosome 9 orphons, because counts were too low. A further reported finding was that TCR beta sequences accurately predicted the HLA-A and HLA-B alleles for most subjects in the first cohort. The study listed 164 TCR beta chains as associated with cytomegalovirus. The classifier was reported to diagnose cytomegalovirus status with high specificity and sensitivity in both the original cohort and the validation cohort. Only TCR beta chains were sequenced in this cohort, and the absence of alpha or paired-chain data limited detectable features. In an earlier analysis of around 600 of the donors, most TCR beta V segments appeared in productive rearrangements about 87% or about 30% of the time, broadly matching IMGT annotations.

Trimmed from V: 3 bases; trimmed from J: 1 base; junction bases lacking a gene match: 5. CDR1 and CDR2 were assigned from the germline V gene as SGDLS and YYNGEE. Inclusive of the bounding cysteine and phenylalanine, the CDR3 is 15 residues long. Of the read, only the CDR3 DNA is kept; its 45 bases are in frame from base 1. Libraries were constructed by the immunoSEQ multiplex PCR assay. The multiplex PCR relied on a mix of 60 forward primers for TCR Vbeta segments and 13 reverse primers for TCR Jbeta segments. A multiplex PCR assay on genomic DNA amplified the CDR3 region of rearranged TCR beta genes. On the Illumina HiSeq System, the amplified TCR beta libraries were sequenced as 87-base-pair reads. The source study handled its data this way. A later analysis counted about 80 million unique TCR beta chains across the 650 to 800 repertoires, and approximately 11 million of these chains were shared by at least two donors. A nearest-neighbor algorithm error-corrected the raw reads and collapsed the reads into unique sequences, merging closely related sequences to remove PCR and sequencing errors. To assign V, D and J gene segments, CDR3 sequences were aligned to IMGT reference sequences. For a sequence to be retained, at least a six-nucleotide match to both a V gene segment and a J gene segment was required. Rearrangements were classified as productive when the CDR3 lacked stop codons and remained in frame with V and J, and all other rearrangements were classified as non-productive. CDR3 was defined according to IMGT convention as the region running from the second conserved V-encoded cysteine to the conserved J-encoded phenylalanine. In an earlier analysis of 587 of the donors, sequences lacking an unambiguous match to a single V gene segment were excluded. In an earlier analysis of roughly 600 of the donors, a V segment was called functional when productive rearrangements were above 56.7%, and segregating when the standard deviation between donors exceeded 5%. To diagnose cytomegalovirus status from the catalog of TCR beta chain sequences, a statistical classification framework was built. V and J gene assignment, in a later analysis, came from comparing TCR nucleotide sequences with IMGT/GENE-DB human TR gene sequences. In a later analysis, CDR3 sequences and most-parsimonious VDJ recombination scenarios were assigned using the TCRdist pipeline. In a later analysis, each TCR beta chain was defined by its CDR3 amino acid sequence together with its V-gene family, and reads without a unique V-gene family were excluded. To address suspected cross-contamination and a sequencing artifact, a later analysis removed some 620 highly shared, low-generation-probability nucleotide sequences. In a later analysis, a clonal expansion index for each public chain was calculated from normalized within-repertoire ranks of inferred template counts. Generation probabilities in a later analysis came from a VDJ recombination model fitted to out-of-frame rearrangements, and those results were checked against IGoR. In a later analysis, hypergeometric tests were used to score TCR-TCR, TCR-HLA and TCR-CMV co-occurrence, with a repertoire-size bias correction applied to TCR pairs. To estimate false discovery rates, a later analysis permuted the HLA or CMV assignments 20 times. In a later analysis, co-occurring TCRs were grouped using DBSCAN, and TCRdist sequence similarity was added for clustering within HLA-allele-positive subsets. Repertoires with fewer than 30,000 or more than 120,000 public chains were left out of co-occurrence clustering, as were about five repertoires with anomalous nucleotide sharing. The immuneACCESS repertoire file appears here via TCRdb, limited to in-frame rearrangements. These files lack a portion of the clones; in checked studies, under half of the deficit traces to unresolved V genes, and the cause of the others is not known. V and J calls and clone size follow that table, whereas D and trimming were derived from the DNA. Here the sample has 150,000 to 200,000 clones; under 85% occur a single time. 2.5% to 4% of the sample goes to the ten largest clones.

The cohort was made up of approximately 700 healthy bone marrow donors. At the time of sampling, every cohort member was nominally healthy, though immune exposures that went unrecorded were likely present. The donor tested CMV seronegative, placing the donor among the 350 to 400 seronegative members of the cohort. A peripheral blood sample was provided by each donor, and peripheral blood mononuclear cells were used for TCR beta sequencing. Genomic DNA extraction from the blood cell samples was performed with the Qiagen DNeasy Blood Extraction Kit. This TCR came from a female donor in good health and CMV-seronegative. Sequenced material: PBMCs. The rearranged chain carries TRBV9 and TRBJ1-1, with TRBD1 matching 8 junction bases. The CDR3 protein is CASSARDRTNTEAFF. The nucleotides read TGTGCCAGCAGCGCCCGGGACAGGACGAACACTGAAGCTTTCTTT.